This TCR beta chain was recorded in a study of beta chain features in type 1 diabetes. Study at large: Across every sample, around 100,000,000 sorted cells were examined in total. Study conclusions and caveats: More deletions and fewer insertions at VDJ junctions were found in patients with type 1 diabetes.

The length of the CDR3 is 12 residues. From germline, CDR1 is SEHNR and CDR2 FQNEAQ (reference sequence). V lost 1 base and J 9 bases, leaving 7 bases between the germline ends. TCRB transcripts that were expressed got sequenced, as all of the isolated RNA had been reverse transcribed. Each sample of naive, central memory or regulatory T cells had, on average, approximately 3.5 million reads. Measured with immunoSEQ multiplex PCR; TCRdb has only the in-frame clones, and not every one. This sample has nearly 350,000 clones, with under 8.5% found just once. As regards this clone: The antigen remains unidentified.

Sequencing used central memory CD4+ T cells from blood. This receptor was obtained from a woman aged 18-35 years in good health. The chain is built from TRBV7-9 and TRBJ2-1; no reliable D call. The CDR3 protein is CASSLVLAEQFF. The CDR3 DNA reads TGTGCCAGCAGCTTAGTACTTGCTGAGCAGTTCTTC.